The 12 T cell receptor beta chains presented below share a single source sample, sequenced in a study of T cells in lung cancer brain metastases. The protocol was immunoSEQ multiplex PCR, while the TCRdb copy is restricted to in-frame clones and leaves out a portion. The sample carries thousands of clones, 70% to 90% recorded once. The sequenced sample was tumor tissue from the primary lung tumor. The receptors come from a man aged 50 or older with non-small cell lung cancer.

J is TRBJ1-1 and V is TRBV6-6; TRBD1 is a possible D gene (5 bases). Germline V CDR1 and CDR2: MNHNY, SVGAGI (reference sequence). Trimming took off 7 bases at V and 7 bases at J, with 19 bases between the two ends. The CDR3 sequence is 14 residues long. CDR3 protein: CASTGYIGDGEAFF. As DNA, the CDR3 is TGTGCCAGCACAGGTTATATTGGGGACGGTGAAGCTTTCTTT.

This clone appeared once. This rearrangement joins TRBV6-1 to TRBJ1-6, with D uncertain. Trimming left V 1 base short and J 2 bases short, with 12 bases between. Germline V gene data show CDR1 as MNHNS and CDR2 as SASEGT. The CDR3 runs 17 residues. The DNA of the CDR3 is TGTGCCAGCAGTGAAGATAGGGATCAGCCCTATAATTCACCCCTCCACTTT. Residues: CASSEDRDQPYNSPLHF.

The V call is TRBV27, the J call TRBJ2-7; 12 nucleotides match TRBD2. CDR3 size: 19 residues. Germline loops: CDR1 MNHEY, CDR2 SMNVEV (reference sequence). V lost 5 bases to trimming and J lost 4 bases; unmatched junction nucleotides: 18. Here the CDR3 reads CASSPRWTFGLAGGYEQYF. CDR3 DNA sequence: TGTGCCAGCAGTCCACGTTGGACTTTCGGGCTAGCGGGAGGGTACGAGCAGTACTTC.

The chain carries TRBV4-1 and TRBJ2-7; 8 bases fit TRBD1. CDR1 is MGHRA, CDR2 YSYEKL, per germline. The CDR3 extends over 16 amino acids. With 0 bases clipped from V and 4 bases from J, the junction kept 8 bases outside the gene matches. The CDR3 region is CASSQDYPGGSYEQYF. DNA for the CDR3: TGCGCCAGCAGCCAAGATTATCCAGGGGGCAGTTACGAGCAGTACTTC.

This chain links TRBV29-1 with TRBJ1-1; D unresolved. The length of the CDR3 is 10 residues. The V end was cut by 6 bases, the J end by 8 bases, with 10 bases between. Germline-derived CDR1 and CDR2 are SQVTM and ANQGSEA. The CDR3 region has the DNA TGCAGCGTGACGTTGGTGGAAGCTTTCTTT. It translates to CSVTLVEAFF.

This chain joins TRBV6-9 and TRBJ1-1; D not certain. V shed 4 bases and J shed 0 bases, with 12 bases lying between them. CDR3 length equals 15 residues. Germline V lookup: CDR1 MNHGY, CDR2 SVAAGI. The CDR3 loop reads CASSFPLTLNTEAFF. The CDR3 DNA sequence: TGTGCCAGCAGTTTCCCCCTAACTCTGAACACTGAAGCTTTCTTT.

The rearrangement uses TRBV30 and TRBJ1-4; D is undetermined. Germline loops: CDR1 GTSNPN, CDR2 SVGIG (reference sequence). This CDR3 is built from 12 residues. Trimming left V 2 bases short and J 6 bases short, with 7 bases between. The CDR3 DNA reads as TGTGCCTGGAGTTTCTCGGATGAAAAACTGTTTTTT. Its translation: CAWSFSDEKLFF.

The chain couples TRBV14 to TRBJ2-1; 8 nucleotides line up with TRBD2. The germline CDR1 and CDR2 sequences are SGHDN and FVKESK. This CDR3 is built from 17 residues. The V gene end was trimmed by 4 bases and the J gene end by 8 bases; junction bases not matched to a gene: 16. In DNA form, the CDR3 reads TGTGCCAGCAGCCGACGGGGGGGGTGGACGGGGATCCATGAGCAGTTCTTC. Translating gives CASSRRGGWTGIHEQFF.

Only one count was recorded for this clone. The CDR3 region has the DNA TGCGCCAGCAGCTCGCGGCAGAGCTCTGGAAACACCATATATTTT. This sequence encodes CASSSRQSSGNTIYF. The rearrangement links TRBV5-1 to TRBJ1-3; D not certain. This CDR3 spans 15 amino acids. CDR1 and CDR2 from the germline V gene are SGHRS and YFSETQ. V lost 3 bases and J lost 0, with 10 bases in between.

J is TRBJ1-1 and V is TRBV11-2; TRBD1 is a possible D gene (6 bases). V lost 1 base, J lost 1 base, and 10 bases lay in between. The CDR3 consists of 15 residues. The V gene's germline CDR1 is SGHAT and CDR2 FQNNGV. CDR3 sequence (DNA): TGTGCCAGCAGCTTAGTAAGGGGGAGGAACACTGAAGCTTTCTTT. Protein sequence: CASSLVRGRNTEAFF.

The V gene is TRBV7-9, the J gene TRBJ2-3, with D perhaps matching TRBD1 (6 bases). V was pared by 4 bases and J by 5 bases, with 22 bases between. Germline V lookup: CDR1 SEHNR, CDR2 FQNEAQ (reference sequence). The CDR3 consists of 17 residues. CDR3 in amino acids: CASSYYRDTTYIDTQYF. In nucleotides, the CDR3 is TGTGCCAGCAGCTATTACCGGGACACCACTTACATAGATACGCAGTATTTT.

Here the CDR3 reads CASSGGWKAASYGYTF. The CDR3 region has the DNA TGTGCCAGCAGCGGAGGGTGGAAGGCGGCTAGCTATGGCTACACCTTC. The genes are TRBV9 and TRBJ1-2, with D unclear. The CDR3 extends over 16 amino acids. V lost 3 bases and J lost 4, with 19 bases in between. CDR1 SGDLS and CDR2 YYNGEE come from the germline V gene.